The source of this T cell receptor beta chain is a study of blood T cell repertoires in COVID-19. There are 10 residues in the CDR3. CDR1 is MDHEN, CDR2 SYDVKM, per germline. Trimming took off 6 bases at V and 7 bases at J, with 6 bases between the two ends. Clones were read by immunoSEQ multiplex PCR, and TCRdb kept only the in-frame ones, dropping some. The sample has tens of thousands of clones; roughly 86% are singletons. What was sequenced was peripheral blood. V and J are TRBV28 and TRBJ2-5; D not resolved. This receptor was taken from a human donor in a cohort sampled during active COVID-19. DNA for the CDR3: TGTGCCAGCAGCGCGAGGACCCAGTACTTC. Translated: CASSARTQYF.